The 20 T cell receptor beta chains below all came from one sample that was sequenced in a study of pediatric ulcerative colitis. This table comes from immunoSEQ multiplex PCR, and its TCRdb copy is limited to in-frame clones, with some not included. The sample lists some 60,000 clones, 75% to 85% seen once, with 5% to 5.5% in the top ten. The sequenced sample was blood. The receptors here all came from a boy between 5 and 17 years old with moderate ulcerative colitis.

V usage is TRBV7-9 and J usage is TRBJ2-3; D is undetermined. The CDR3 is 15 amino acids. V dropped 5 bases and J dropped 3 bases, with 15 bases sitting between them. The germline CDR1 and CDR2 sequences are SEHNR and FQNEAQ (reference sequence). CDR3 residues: CASSPKEAGTDTQYF. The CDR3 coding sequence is TGTGCCAGCAGCCCTAAGGAAGCTGGGACAGATACGCAGTATTTT. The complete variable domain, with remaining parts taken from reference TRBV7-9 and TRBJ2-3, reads DTGVSQNPRHKITKRGQNVTFRCDPISEHNRLYWYRQTLGQGPEFLTYFQNEAQLEKSRLLSDRFSAERPKGSFSTLEIQRTEQGDSAMYLCASSPKEAGTDTQYFGPGTRLTVL.

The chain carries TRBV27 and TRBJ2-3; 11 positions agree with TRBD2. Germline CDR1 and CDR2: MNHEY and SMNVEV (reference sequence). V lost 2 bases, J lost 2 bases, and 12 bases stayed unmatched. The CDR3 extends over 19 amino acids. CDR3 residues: CASSLLAGGEQRITDTQYF. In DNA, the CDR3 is TGTGCCAGCAGTTTACTAGCGGGAGGCGAGCAACGAATCACAGATACGCAGTATTTT.

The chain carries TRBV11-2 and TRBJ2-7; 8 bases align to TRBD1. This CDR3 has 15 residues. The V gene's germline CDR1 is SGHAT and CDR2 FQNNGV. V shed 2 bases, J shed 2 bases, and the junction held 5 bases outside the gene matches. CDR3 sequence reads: CASSLTGQGAYEQYF. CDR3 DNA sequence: TGTGCCAGCAGCTTAACTGGACAGGGAGCCTACGAGCAGTACTTC.

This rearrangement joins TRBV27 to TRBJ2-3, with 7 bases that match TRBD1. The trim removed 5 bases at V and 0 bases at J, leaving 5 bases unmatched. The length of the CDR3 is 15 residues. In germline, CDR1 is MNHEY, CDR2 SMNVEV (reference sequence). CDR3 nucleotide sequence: TGTGCCAGCAGTGGGGGACAGTTTAGCACAGATACGCAGTATTTT. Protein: CASSGGQFSTDTQYF.

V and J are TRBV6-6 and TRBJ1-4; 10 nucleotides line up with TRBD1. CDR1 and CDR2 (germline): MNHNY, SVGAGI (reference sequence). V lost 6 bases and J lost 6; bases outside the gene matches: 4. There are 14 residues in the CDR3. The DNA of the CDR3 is TGTGCCAGCAGGTCCGGGACAGGGGATGAAAAACTGTTTTTT. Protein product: CASRSGTGDEKLFF.

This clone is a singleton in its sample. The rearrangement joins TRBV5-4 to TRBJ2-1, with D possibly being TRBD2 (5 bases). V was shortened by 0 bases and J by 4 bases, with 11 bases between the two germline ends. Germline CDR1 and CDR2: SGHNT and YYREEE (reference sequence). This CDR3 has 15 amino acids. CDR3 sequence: CASSLGGPLYNEQFF. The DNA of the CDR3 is TGTGCCAGCAGCTTGGGAGGGCCCCTATACAATGAGCAGTTCTTC.

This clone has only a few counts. Here the CDR3 reads CASSIVGGVFTDTQYF. The CDR3 coding sequence is TGTGCCAGTAGTATAGTGGGGGGCGTTTTCACAGATACGCAGTATTTT. The rearrangement uses TRBV19 and TRBJ2-3; the D gene could be TRBD1 or TRBD2 (6 bases each). Per germline, CDR1 LNHDA and CDR2 SQIVND (reference sequence). This CDR3 region has 16 residues. V lost 1 base and J 2 bases, leaving 13 bases between the germline ends.

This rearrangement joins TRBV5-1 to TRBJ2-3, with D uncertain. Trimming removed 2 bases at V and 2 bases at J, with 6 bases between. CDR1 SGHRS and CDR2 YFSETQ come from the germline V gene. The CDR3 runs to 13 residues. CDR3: CASSFPATDTQYF. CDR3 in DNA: TGCGCCAGCAGCTTTCCGGCCACAGATACGCAGTATTTT.

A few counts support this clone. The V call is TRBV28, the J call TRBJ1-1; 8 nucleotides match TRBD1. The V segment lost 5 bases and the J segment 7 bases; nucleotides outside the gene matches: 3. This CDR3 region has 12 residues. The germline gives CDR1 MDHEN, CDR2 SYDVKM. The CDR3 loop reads CASSRTGIEAFF. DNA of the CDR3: TGTGCCAGCAGTCGGACAGGGATTGAAGCTTTCTTT.

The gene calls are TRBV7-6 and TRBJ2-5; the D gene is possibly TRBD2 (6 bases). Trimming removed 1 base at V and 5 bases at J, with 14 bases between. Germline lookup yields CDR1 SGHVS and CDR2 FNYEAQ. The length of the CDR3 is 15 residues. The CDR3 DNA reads TGTGCCAGCAGCTTAGGCGCAGGGAGGTTTGAGACCCAGTACTTC. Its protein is CASSLGAGRFETQYF.

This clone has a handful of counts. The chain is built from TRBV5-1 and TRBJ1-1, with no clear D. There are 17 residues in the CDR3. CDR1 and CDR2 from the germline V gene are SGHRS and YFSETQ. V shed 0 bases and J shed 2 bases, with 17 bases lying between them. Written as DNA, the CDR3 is TGCGCCAGCAGCTTGGCAGGCCTCATCGGAGGCAACACTGAAGCTTTCTTT. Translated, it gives CASSLAGLIGGNTEAFF.

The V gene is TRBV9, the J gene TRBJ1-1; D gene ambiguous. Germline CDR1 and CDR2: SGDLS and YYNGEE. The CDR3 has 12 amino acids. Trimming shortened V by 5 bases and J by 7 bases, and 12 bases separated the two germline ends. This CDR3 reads CASSNPPREAFF. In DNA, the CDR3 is TGTGCCAGCAGTAACCCGCCCCGTGAAGCTTTCTTT.

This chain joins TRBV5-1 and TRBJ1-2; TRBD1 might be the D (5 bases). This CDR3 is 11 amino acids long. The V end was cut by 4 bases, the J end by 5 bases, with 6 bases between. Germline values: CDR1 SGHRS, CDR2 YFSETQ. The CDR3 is CASSRGYGYTF. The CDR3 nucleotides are TGCGCCAGCAGCCGGGGGTATGGCTACACCTTC.

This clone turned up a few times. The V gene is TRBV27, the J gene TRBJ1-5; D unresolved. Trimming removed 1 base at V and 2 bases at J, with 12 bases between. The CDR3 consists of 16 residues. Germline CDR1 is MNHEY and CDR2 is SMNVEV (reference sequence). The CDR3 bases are TGTGCCAGCAGTTTATTAGGGTCTTTCGGCAATCAGCCCCAGCATTTT. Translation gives CASSLLGSFGNQPQHF.

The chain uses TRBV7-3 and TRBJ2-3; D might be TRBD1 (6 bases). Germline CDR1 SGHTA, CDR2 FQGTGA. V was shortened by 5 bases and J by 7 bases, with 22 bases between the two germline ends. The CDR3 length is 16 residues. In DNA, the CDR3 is TGTGCCAGCAGCCCCTTGACAGGAGACCAAGTGCATACGCAGTATTTT. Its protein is CASSPLTGDQVHTQYF.

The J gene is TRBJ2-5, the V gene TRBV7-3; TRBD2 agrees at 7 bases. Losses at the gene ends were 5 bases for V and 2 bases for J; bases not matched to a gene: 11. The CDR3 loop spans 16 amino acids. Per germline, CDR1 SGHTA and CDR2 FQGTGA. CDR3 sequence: CASSLLDSGGQETQYF. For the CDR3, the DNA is TGTGCCAGCAGCCTCCTTGATTCGGGGGGACAAGAGACCCAGTACTTC.

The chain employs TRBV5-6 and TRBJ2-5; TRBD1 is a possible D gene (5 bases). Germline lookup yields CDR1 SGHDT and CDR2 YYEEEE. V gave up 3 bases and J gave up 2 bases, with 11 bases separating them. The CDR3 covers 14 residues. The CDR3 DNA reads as TGTGCCAGCAGCTCTCTGGACACGCAAGAGACCCAGTACTTC. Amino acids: CASSSLDTQETQYF. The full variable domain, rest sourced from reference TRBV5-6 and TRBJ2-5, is DAGVTQSPTHLIKTRGQQVTLRCSPKSGHDTVSWYQQALGQGPQFIFQYYEEEERQRGNFPDRFSGHQFPNYSSELNVNALLLGDSALYLCASSSLDTQETQYFGPGTRLLVL.

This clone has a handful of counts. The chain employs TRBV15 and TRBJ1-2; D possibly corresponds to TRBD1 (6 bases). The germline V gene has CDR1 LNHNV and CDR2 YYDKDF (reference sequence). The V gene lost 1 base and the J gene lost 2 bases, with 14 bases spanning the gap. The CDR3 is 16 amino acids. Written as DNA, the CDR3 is TGTGCCACCAGCAGAGGTACAGGGCTCGAGAACTATGGCTACACCTTC. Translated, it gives CATSRGTGLENYGYTF. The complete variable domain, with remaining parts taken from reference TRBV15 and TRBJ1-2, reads DAMVIQNPRYQVTQFGKPVTLSCSQTLNHNVMYWYQQKSSQAPKLLFHYYDKDFNNEADTPDNFQSRRPNTSFCFLDIRSPGLGDTAMYLCATSRGTGLENYGYTFGSGTRLTVV.

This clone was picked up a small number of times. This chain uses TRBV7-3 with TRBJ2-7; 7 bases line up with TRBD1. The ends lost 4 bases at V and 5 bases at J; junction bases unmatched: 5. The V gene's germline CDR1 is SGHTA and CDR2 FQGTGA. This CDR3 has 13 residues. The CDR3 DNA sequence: TGTGCCAGCAGCTCTATAACAGGGGACGAGCAGTACTTC. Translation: CASSSITGDEQYF.

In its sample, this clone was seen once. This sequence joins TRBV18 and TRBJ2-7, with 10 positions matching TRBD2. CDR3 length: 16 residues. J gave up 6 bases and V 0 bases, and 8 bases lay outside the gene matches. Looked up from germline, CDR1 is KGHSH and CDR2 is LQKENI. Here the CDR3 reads CASSPPMSGRASEQYF. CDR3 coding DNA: TGTGCCAGCTCACCACCGATGAGCGGGAGGGCCTCCGAGCAGTACTTC.